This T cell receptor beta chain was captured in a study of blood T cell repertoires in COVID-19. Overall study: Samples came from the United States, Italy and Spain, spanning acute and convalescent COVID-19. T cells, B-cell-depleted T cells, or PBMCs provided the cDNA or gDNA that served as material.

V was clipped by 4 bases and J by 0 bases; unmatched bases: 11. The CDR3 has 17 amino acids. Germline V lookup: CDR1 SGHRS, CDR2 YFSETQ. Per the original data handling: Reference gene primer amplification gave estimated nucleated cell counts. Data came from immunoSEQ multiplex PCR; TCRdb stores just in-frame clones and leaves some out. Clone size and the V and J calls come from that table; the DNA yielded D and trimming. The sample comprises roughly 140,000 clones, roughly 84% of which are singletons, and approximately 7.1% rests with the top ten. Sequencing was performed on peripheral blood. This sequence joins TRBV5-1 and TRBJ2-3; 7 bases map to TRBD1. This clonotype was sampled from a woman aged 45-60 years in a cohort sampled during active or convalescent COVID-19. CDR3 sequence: CASSDKIQGISTDTQYF. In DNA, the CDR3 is TGCGCCAGCAGCGATAAAATACAGGGGATTAGCACAGATACGCAGTATTTT.